The following is a TCR beta chain sequence with its context. What it binds is unknown. The sample originates from a study of blood T cells in healthy people across ages. The V gene's germline CDR1 is SEHNR and CDR2 FQNEAQ (reference sequence). Deletions cut 5 bases from V and 8 bases from J, with 15 bases between. The length of the CDR3 is 13 residues. Overall study findings and caveats: Per million T cells, TCR beta diversity dropped roughly linearly as age increased.

Primers used in a second PCR of about 7 to 12 cycles were a sample-barcoded 5' primer and a J-beta primer mix. All cDNA molecules were each tagged by a template-switch adaptor with 12 random nucleotides. Using its own MiXCR run on the 5' RACE reads, TCRdb lists one record per CDR3 protein. The data show 1.5 million or so distinct CDR3 sequences, approximately 38% seen once. This TCR was sampled from a woman aged 18-29 years in good health. This chain uses TRBV7-9 with TRBJ1-2; the D is unclear. The sequenced sample was blood. The CDR3 region has the DNA TGTGCCAGCAGCACCCAGAGGGCTTACGGCTACACCTTC. Its translation is CASSTQRAYGYTF.